These T cell receptor beta chains were read from a single sample in a study of brain T cells in children with intractable seizures. Generated by immunoSEQ multiplex PCR, the TCRdb table keeps only in-frame clones and is missing some. The sample yields about 120,000 clones, approximately 94% seen once. The specimen comprised peripheral blood, sampled at surgery. These receptors were collected from a boy under two years old with hemimegalencephaly and intractable seizures. CDR3s include the opening cysteine and the closing phenylalanine or tryptophan. D genes are given only for firm matches. Size is omitted from some rows. Given values are once, few, many or a class for expanded clones.

j_gene | d_gene | v_gene | abundance | CDR3aa | CDR3nt
TRBJ2-2 | NA | TRBV5-1 | NA | CASSSTENGELFF | TGCGCCAGCAGCTCCACAGAAAACGGGGAGCTGTTTTTT
TRBJ2-1 | TRBD2 | TRBV4-2 | NA | CASSQVREWNEQFF | TGTGCCAGCAGCCAAGTGCGGGAGTGGAATGAGCAGTTCTTC
TRBJ1-6 | TRBD1 | TRBV7-6 | NA | CASSSGQTHGSYNSPLHF | TGTGCCAGCAGCTCGGGACAGACTCACGGCTCCTATAATTCACCCCTCCACTTT
TRBJ2-1 | TRBD1 | TRBV7-3 | NA | CASSRQGAAGNEQFF | TGTGCCAGCAGCAGACAGGGGGCGGCGGGCAATGAGCAGTTCTTC
TRBJ2-2 | NA | TRBV12-3/TRBV12-4 | NA | CASFPGNTGELFF | TGTGCCAGCTTCCCTGGGAACACCGGGGAGCTGTTTTTT
TRBJ2-7 | NA | TRBV12-3/TRBV12-4 | NA | CASSFGQIYEQYF | TGTGCCAGCAGTTTTGGACAGATCTACGAGCAGTACTTC
TRBJ2-1 | TRBD2 | TRBV9 | NA | CASSFRLAGGRGVYNEQFF | TGTGCCAGCAGCTTCAGACTAGCGGGAGGGAGGGGGGTATACAATGAGCAGTTCTTC
TRBJ2-5 | NA | TRBV28 | NA | CASRAGRETQYF | TGTGCCAGCAGGGCCGGAAGAGAGACCCAGTACTTC
TRBJ1-5 | NA | TRBV25-1 | NA | CASSEQEYSNQPQHF | TGTGCCAGCAGTGAACAGGAATATAGCAATCAGCCCCAGCATTTT
TRBJ1-3 | NA | TRBV11-2 | NA | CASSSAGGGSGNTIYF | TGTGCCAGCAGCTCGGCGGGGGGCGGCTCTGGAAACACCATATATTTT
TRBJ2-5 | NA | TRBV6-5 | NA | CASNPQGGKQETQYF | TGTGCCAGCAACCCACAGGGGGGGAAACAAGAGACCCAGTACTTC
TRBJ2-1 | TRBD2 | TRBV6-1 | NA | CASSEGLADNEQFF | TGTGCCAGCAGTGAGGGACTAGCGGACAATGAGCAGTTCTTC
TRBJ2-5 | TRBD1 | TRBV7-9 | NA | CASSRLTGGYETQYF | TGTGCCAGCAGCCGACTGACAGGGGGGTATGAGACCCAGTACTTC
TRBJ2-3 | TRBD2 | TRBV5-4 | NA | CASSLELADTDTQYF | TGTGCCAGCAGCTTGGAGCTAGCGGACACAGATACGCAGTATTTT
TRBJ2-1 | TRBD2 | TRBV14 | NA | CASSQDRAGTSGPPPYNEQFF | TGTGCCAGCAGCCAAGATAGGGCCGGGACTAGCGGGCCGCCTCCCTACAATGAGCAGTTCTTC
TRBJ2-7 | NA | TRBV28 | NA | CASSFRQGEQYF | TGTGCCAGCAGTTTTAGGCAGGGCGAGCAGTACTTC
TRBJ1-1 | NA | TRBV3-1/TRBV3-2 | NA | CASRESTGEAFF | TGTGCCAGCAGGGAATCCACAGGAGAAGCTTTCTTT
TRBJ2-7 | NA | TRBV6-2/TRBV6-3 | NA | CASSYHPPFYEQYF | TGTGCCAGCAGTTACCACCCCCCTTTCTACGAGCAGTACTTC
TRBJ2-4 | NA | TRBV18 | NA | CASSPPKGLAKNIQYF | TGTGCCAGCTCACCACCGAAGGGGCTAGCCAAAAACATTCAGTACTTC
TRBJ2-7 | NA | TRBV28 | NA | CASTPWGVTLDEQYF | TGTGCCAGCACCCCATGGGGGGTTACCCTAGACGAGCAGTACTTC
TRBJ2-7 | NA | TRBV30 | NA | CAWSFGTSYEQYF | TGTGCCTGGAGTTTCGGGACATCCTACGAGCAGTACTTC
TRBJ1-5 | NA | TRBV7-2 | NA | CASSMGHYSNQPQHF | TGTGCCAGCAGCATGGGACACTATAGCAATCAGCCCCAGCATTTT
TRBJ1-4 | TRBD1 | TRBV7-2 | NA | CASSLVGGQGIEKLFF | TGTGCCAGCAGCTTAGTAGGGGGACAGGGGATAGAAAAACTGTTTTTT
TRBJ1-2 | TRBD1 | TRBV7-2 | NA | CASSLRGQDGYTF | TGTGCCAGCAGCTTGAGGGGGCAGGATGGCTACACCTTC
TRBJ2-7 | TRBD2 | TRBV6-5 | NA | CASSRIAGDNEQYF | TGTGCCAGCAGTAGGATAGCGGGAGACAACGAGCAGTACTTC
TRBJ1-2 | NA | TRBV5-6 | NA | CASSMETGSLYGYTF | TGTGCCAGCAGCATGGAAACAGGGTCTCTTTATGGCTACACCTTC
TRBJ1-1 | NA | TRBV6-1 | NA | CASSEVLNTEAFF | TGTGCCAGCAGTGAGGTTTTGAACACTGAAGCTTTCTTT
TRBJ2-2 | TRBD2 | TRBV6-5 | NA | CASSFSGSYTGELFF | TGTGCCAGCAGTTTTAGCGGGAGTTACACCGGGGAGCTGTTTTTT
TRBJ2-1 | NA | TRBV3-1/TRBV3-2 | NA | CASSQGEGHPFF | TGTGCCAGCAGCCAAGGAGAGGGCCATCCGTTCTTC
TRBJ1-5 | NA | TRBV5-5 | NA | CASSSGHNSNQPQHF | TGTGCCAGCAGCTCGGGACATAATAGCAATCAGCCCCAGCATTTT
TRBJ2-3 | TRBD2 | TRBV7-8 | NA | CASTMAGGAEDTQYF | TGTGCCAGCACCATGGCGGGGGGCGCCGAAGATACGCAGTATTTT
TRBJ2-3 | NA | TRBV28 | NA | CASSLLGVDTQYF | TGTGCCAGCAGTTTACTAGGTGTAGATACGCAGTATTTT
TRBJ2-2 | TRBD2 | TRBV28 | once | CASSFRGRTGELFF | TGTGCCAGCAGTTTTCGCGGGAGAACCGGGGAGCTGTTTTTT
TRBJ2-1 | NA | TRBV2 | NA | CASREGFF | TGTGCCAGCAGGGAGGGGTTCTTC
TRBJ1-2 | TRBD1 | TRBV6-5 | NA | CASSYPQTGLGRCYTF | TGTGCCAGCAGTTACCCCCAGACAGGGTTGGGGAGGTGCTACACCTTC
TRBJ2-7 | NA | TRBV13 | NA | CASSLGEINEQYF | TGTGCCAGCAGCTTAGGGGAAATCAACGAGCAGTACTTC
TRBJ2-1 | TRBD1 | TRBV7-2 | NA | CASSTQGATYNEQFF | TGTGCCAGCAGCACACAGGGGGCAACCTACAATGAGCAGTTCTTC
TRBJ2-7 | TRBD2 | TRBV5-6 | NA | CASSWGLAGASYEQYF | TGTGCCAGCAGCTGGGGACTAGCGGGTGCCTCCTACGAGCAGTACTTC
TRBJ1-3 | NA | TRBV6-5 | NA | CASRIRNPGNTIYF | TGTGCCAGCAGAATTCGGAATCCTGGAAACACCATATATTTT
TRBJ1-6 | NA | TRBV27 | NA | CASSWVRGSSYNSPLHF | TGTGCCAGCAGTTGGGTTAGAGGCAGCTCCTATAATTCACCCCTCCACTTT
TRBJ2-1 | NA | TRBV27 | NA | CASAGPLGPEQFF | TGTGCCAGCGCTGGCCCCCTGGGCCCCGAGCAGTTCTTC
TRBJ1-2 | TRBD1 | TRBV7-8 | NA | CASSLGQINYGYTF | TGTGCCAGCAGCTTGGGACAGATTAACTATGGCTACACCTTC
TRBJ2-6 | NA | TRBV5-1 | NA | CASSLGGLSGANVLTF | TGCGCCAGCAGCTTGGGGGGTCTTTCTGGGGCCAACGTCCTGACTTTC
TRBJ2-7 | NA | TRBV27 | NA | CASSSSAGHLYEQYF | TGTGCCAGCAGTTCCTCCGCAGGGCACCTTTACGAGCAGTACTTC
TRBJ2-7 | TRBD2 | TRBV2 | NA | CASSDPGGASGTISYEQYF | TGTGCCAGCAGTGACCCCGGTGGGGCTAGCGGGACCATCTCCTACGAGCAGTACTTC
TRBJ2-3 | NA | TRBV4-3 | NA | CASSQVLSLARTDTQYF | TGCGCCAGCAGCCAAGTATTAAGCCTAGCCCGCACAGATACGCAGTATTTT
TRBJ2-3 | TRBD1 | TRBV19 | NA | CASSPGQRLVADTQYF | TGTGCCAGTAGTCCGGGACAGAGGTTAGTAGCAGATACGCAGTATTTT
TRBJ2-1 | TRBD1 | TRBV4-3 | NA | CASSGTGIRNEQFF | TGCGCCAGCAGCGGGACAGGGATTCGGAATGAGCAGTTCTTC
TRBJ2-7 | TRBD2 | TRBV5-1 | NA | CASSSGTSAFITTYEQYF | TGCGCCAGCAGCTCGGGGACTAGCGCTTTTATAACTACCTACGAGCAGTACTTC
TRBJ1-2 | NA | TRBV28 | NA | CASSKGRISNYGYTF | TGTGCCAGCAGTAAGGGCCGGATCTCTAACTATGGCTACACCTTC
TRBJ2-2 | TRBD2 | TRBV19 | NA | CASSILAGAGELFF | TGTGCCAGTAGTATACTAGCGGGAGCCGGGGAGCTGTTTTTT
TRBJ2-1 | TRBD2 | TRBV3-1/TRBV3-2 | NA | CASSQAGLALYEQFF | TGTGCCAGCAGCCAAGCTGGACTAGCCCTCTATGAGCAGTTCTTC
TRBJ2-5 | TRBD1 | TRBV28 | NA | CASKGASQETQYF | TGTGCCAGCAAGGGGGCGAGCCAAGAGACCCAGTACTTC
TRBJ2-5 | TRBD1 | TRBV6-5 | NA | CASSYRQGRGETQYF | TGTGCCAGCAGTTACCGACAGGGGAGAGGGGAGACCCAGTACTTC
TRBJ1-3 | NA | TRBV5-1 | NA | CASSRQLGGSGNTIYF | TGCGCCAGCAGCAGGCAGTTAGGGGGTTCTGGAAACACCATATATTTT
TRBJ2-5 | TRBD1 | TRBV11-2 | NA | CASSRTGGRETQYF | TGTGCCAGCAGCCGGACAGGGGGCAGGGAGACCCAGTACTTC
TRBJ2-7 | TRBD1 | TRBV27 | NA | CASSLSGTVYEQYF | TGTGCCAGCAGTTTATCCGGGACAGTCTACGAGCAGTACTTC
TRBJ1-5 | NA | TRBV21-1 | NA | CASSKGGTGTNQPQHF | TGTGCCAGCAGCAAAGGCGGTACAGGGACCAATCAGCCCCAGCATTTT
TRBJ1-2 | NA | TRBV28 | NA | CAIGTPGNYGYTF | TGTGCCATCGGGACACCCGGTAACTATGGCTACACCTTC